These T cell receptor beta chains were read from a single sample in a study of a mutant IDH1 vaccine in newly diagnosed glioma. The antigens these receptors bind are not known. Assay: immunoSEQ multiplex PCR; the TCRdb copy retains only in-frame clones and omits some. Of just under 45,000 clones detected, approximately 90% appear once; the ten largest clones hold 3.9%. The sample here was PBMCs, taken from a glioma patient whose treatment included an IDH1 peptide vaccine. The receptor set was obtained from a man aged 50 to 60 with glioma. Each CDR3 is given with its conserved first and last residue. The order of the fields is V gene, D gene, clone size, J gene, CDR3 DNA, CDR3 protein. D genes are given only for firm matches. Some rows mark clone size as missing; the rest say once, few, many or name a class of expanded clone.

v_gene: TRBV13
d_gene: TRBD2
abundance: .
j_gene: TRBJ2-5
CDR3nt: TGTGCCAGCAGCTCCGGACTAGTAGAGAATCAAGAGACCCAGTACTTC
CDR3aa: CASSSGLVENQETQYF

v_gene: TRBV9
d_gene: .
abundance: .
j_gene: TRBJ1-1
CDR3nt: TGTGCCAGCAGCCCAGAGACAGTCACTGAAGCTTTCTTT
CDR3aa: CASSPETVTEAFF

v_gene: TRBV30
d_gene: .
abundance: .
j_gene: TRBJ1-3
CDR3nt: TGTGCCTGGTCGAGTCTTGGAGCCGGAAACACCATATATTTT
CDR3aa: CAWSSLGAGNTIYF

v_gene: TRBV7-9
d_gene: .
abundance: .
j_gene: TRBJ1-1
CDR3nt: TGTGCCAGCAGCTCCACACCTGGGATGAACACTGAAGCTTTCTTT
CDR3aa: CASSSTPGMNTEAFF

v_gene: TRBV7-9
d_gene: .
abundance: few
j_gene: TRBJ2-2
CDR3nt: TGTGCCAGCAGCTTAGTCAGGGAAGAGCTGTTTTTT
CDR3aa: CASSLVREELFF

v_gene: TRBV5-1
d_gene: .
abundance: .
j_gene: TRBJ2-2
CDR3nt: TGCGCCAGCAGCCGCGACGGGGTAGACACCGGGGAGCTGTTTTTT
CDR3aa: CASSRDGVDTGELFF

v_gene: TRBV6-5
d_gene: TRBD2
abundance: .
j_gene: TRBJ2-1
CDR3nt: TGTGCCAGCAGTTACAGGACTAGCGGGAGGCATGAGCAGTTCTTC
CDR3aa: CASSYRTSGRHEQFF

v_gene: TRBV5-5
d_gene: .
abundance: .
j_gene: TRBJ1-3
CDR3nt: TGTGCCAGCAGCATCACCGGGACAATCTCTGGAAACACCATATATTTT
CDR3aa: CASSITGTISGNTIYF

v_gene: TRBV6-6
d_gene: .
abundance: .
j_gene: TRBJ2-4
CDR3nt: TGTGCCAGCACCATCCGGGTCTCGGGGGCCAAAAACATTCAGTACTTC
CDR3aa: CASTIRVSGAKNIQYF

v_gene: TRBV4-2
d_gene: .
abundance: .
j_gene: TRBJ1-1
CDR3nt: TGTGCCAGCAGCCGCGAATGGGGGTGGACTGAAGCTTTCTTT
CDR3aa: CASSREWGWTEAFF

v_gene: TRBV30
d_gene: .
abundance: few
j_gene: TRBJ1-2
CDR3nt: TGTGCCTGCCGACGGGGGACCTACACCTTC
CDR3aa: CACRRGTYTF

v_gene: TRBV19
d_gene: .
abundance: once
j_gene: TRBJ2-7
CDR3nt: TGTGCCAGTAGACGAGAGGGAGATAGCGAGCAGTACTTC
CDR3aa: CASRREGDSEQYF

v_gene: TRBV27
d_gene: .
abundance: .
j_gene: TRBJ1-6
CDR3nt: TGTGCCAGCGCTCTCTATCCCCCCCCCAGCTCCTATAATTCACCCCTCCACTTT
CDR3aa: CASALYPPPSSYNSPLHF

v_gene: TRBV7-9
d_gene: .
abundance: .
j_gene: TRBJ2-5
CDR3nt: TGTGCCAGCAGCCTTGGGGTGGAATGGGACAAAGAGACCCAGTACTTC
CDR3aa: CASSLGVEWDKETQYF

v_gene: TRBV19
d_gene: .
abundance: .
j_gene: TRBJ2-3
CDR3nt: TGTGCCAGCGCCCAAGGGCTAATCGCAGATACGCAGTATTTT
CDR3aa: CASAQGLIADTQYF

v_gene: TRBV27
d_gene: TRBD2
abundance: .
j_gene: TRBJ2-3
CDR3nt: TGTGCCAGCAGTCCCTGGACTAGCGGGGATACGCAGTATTTT
CDR3aa: CASSPWTSGDTQYF

v_gene: TRBV10-1
d_gene: .
abundance: once
j_gene: TRBJ1-1
CDR3nt: TGCGCCAGCAGTGAGTCGGGGCAGGGAGTGACTGAAGCTTTCTTT
CDR3aa: CASSESGQGVTEAFF

v_gene: TRBV5-1
d_gene: TRBD1
abundance: .
j_gene: TRBJ1-1
CDR3nt: TGCGCCAGCAGCTGGGGACGACAGGGAGATATGAACACTGAAGCTTTCTTT
CDR3aa: CASSWGRQGDMNTEAFF

v_gene: TRBV7-9
d_gene: .
abundance: .
j_gene: TRBJ2-1
CDR3nt: TGTGCCAGCAGGCGTGGACAGTTCAATGACAATGAGCAGTTCTTC
CDR3aa: CASRRGQFNDNEQFF

v_gene: TRBV30
d_gene: TRBD1
abundance: .
j_gene: TRBJ1-2
CDR3nt: TGTGCCTGGGCGGTGGGACAGGAGTTTTGGTATGGCTACACCTTC
CDR3aa: CAWAVGQEFWYGYTF

v_gene: TRBV15
d_gene: .
abundance: .
j_gene: TRBJ2-6
CDR3nt: TGTGCCACCAGCAGGCCACTCGAAAGGAGAAGTGGGGCCAACGTCCTGACTTTC
CDR3aa: CATSRPLERRSGANVLTF

v_gene: TRBV7-9
d_gene: .
abundance: .
j_gene: TRBJ1-6
CDR3nt: TGTGCCATCTCGGTGGATGGGGGGAATTCACCCCTCCACTTT
CDR3aa: CAISVDGGNSPLHF

v_gene: TRBV6-1
d_gene: .
abundance: .
j_gene: TRBJ1-6
CDR3nt: TGTGCCAGCATAGCCGAGAACGATTCACCCCTCCACTTT
CDR3aa: CASIAENDSPLHF

v_gene: TRBV7-3
d_gene: TRBD2
abundance: .
j_gene: TRBJ2-5
CDR3nt: TGTGCCAGCAGCTTTCAAGGACTAGCCCAAGAGACCCAGTACTTC
CDR3aa: CASSFQGLAQETQYF

v_gene: TRBV7-9
d_gene: TRBD1
abundance: .
j_gene: TRBJ1-2
CDR3nt: TGTGCCAGCAGCTTAGCGGGGCAGGGGGCGATCTATGGCTACACCTTC
CDR3aa: CASSLAGQGAIYGYTF

v_gene: TRBV5-4
d_gene: TRBD1
abundance: .
j_gene: TRBJ2-3
CDR3nt: TGTGCCAGCAGTCAAACAGGGGAGAACACGCAGTATTTT
CDR3aa: CASSQTGENTQYF

v_gene: TRBV13
d_gene: TRBD1
abundance: .
j_gene: TRBJ2-7
CDR3nt: TGTGCCAGCAGCCTGGGACAGGGTGAGCAGTACTTC
CDR3aa: CASSLGQGEQYF

v_gene: TRBV7-8
d_gene: .
abundance: .
j_gene: TRBJ1-1
CDR3nt: TGTGCCAGCAGCTTAGGGGGGGCCGTCCTGCTAGGGGGGAACACTGAAGCTTTCTTT
CDR3aa: CASSLGGAVLLGGNTEAFF

v_gene: TRBV19
d_gene: .
abundance: .
j_gene: TRBJ2-7
CDR3nt: TGTGCCAGTCGTAGGCCCTCCGGGGGGGGACAGGGCTACGAGCAGTACTTC
CDR3aa: CASRRPSGGGQGYEQYF

v_gene: TRBV15
d_gene: .
abundance: .
j_gene: TRBJ1-2
CDR3nt: TGTGCCACCAGCAGTAAGGTGGGGAACTATGGCTACACCTTC
CDR3aa: CATSSKVGNYGYTF

v_gene: TRBV6-4
d_gene: .
abundance: .
j_gene: TRBJ2-3
CDR3nt: TGTGCCAGCAGTGTCAGGGAAGGAGTAACAGATACGCAGTATTTT
CDR3aa: CASSVREGVTDTQYF

v_gene: TRBV7-2
d_gene: .
abundance: .
j_gene: TRBJ2-4
CDR3nt: TGTGCCAGCAGTATCTCTGGGGGGCCCGGAAACATTCAGTACTTC
CDR3aa: CASSISGGPGNIQYF

v_gene: TRBV10-1
d_gene: .
abundance: .
j_gene: TRBJ2-3
CDR3nt: TGCGCCAGCAGTGAGGAGGGCCTGACAGATACGCAGTATTTT
CDR3aa: CASSEEGLTDTQYF

v_gene: TRBV5-1
d_gene: .
abundance: once
j_gene: TRBJ1-2
CDR3nt: TGCGCCAGCAGCTCCTCAGAATCAGGGGTGACGGGTGGCTACACCTTC
CDR3aa: CASSSSESGVTGGYTF

v_gene: TRBV4-1
d_gene: TRBD1
abundance: .
j_gene: TRBJ1-1
CDR3nt: TGCGCCAGCAGCCAGCTAGGGACAGCGAACACTGAAGCTTTCTTT
CDR3aa: CASSQLGTANTEAFF

v_gene: TRBV27
d_gene: TRBD1
abundance: .
j_gene: TRBJ2-7
CDR3nt: TGTGCCAGCACTACAGGGGCGCACGAGCAGTACTTC
CDR3aa: CASTTGAHEQYF

v_gene: TRBV9
d_gene: .
abundance: .
j_gene: TRBJ1-4
CDR3nt: TGTGCCAGCAGCGTAGGGTTGGGGGGGACCCTTAATGAAAAACTGTTTTTT
CDR3aa: CASSVGLGGTLNEKLFF

v_gene: TRBV28
d_gene: .
abundance: once
j_gene: TRBJ2-7
CDR3nt: TGTGCCAGCAGTTTAGGAGGGGGGCGTAGATACGAGCAGTACTTC
CDR3aa: CASSLGGGRRYEQYF

v_gene: TRBV18
d_gene: .
abundance: .
j_gene: TRBJ2-6
CDR3nt: TGTGCCAGCTCACCAGTGGACAGACTACCTGGGGCCAACGTCCTGACTTTC
CDR3aa: CASSPVDRLPGANVLTF

v_gene: TRBV27
d_gene: .
abundance: .
j_gene: TRBJ1-1
CDR3nt: TGTGCCAGCAGTTTACTGGACAGAGGCGCTGAAGCTTTCTTT
CDR3aa: CASSLLDRGAEAFF

v_gene: TRBV15
d_gene: .
abundance: .
j_gene: TRBJ1-2
CDR3nt: TGTGCCACCAGCAGAGTGGTACAGGCTAACTATGGCTACACCTTC
CDR3aa: CATSRVVQANYGYTF

v_gene: TRBV30
d_gene: TRBD2
abundance: .
j_gene: TRBJ2-3
CDR3nt: TGTGCCTGGAGTTCCCCGACACCTGGGACTACCTTCCGGGGGACAGATACGCAGTATTTT
CDR3aa: CAWSSPTPGTTFRGTDTQYF

v_gene: TRBV7-2
d_gene: .
abundance: .
j_gene: TRBJ1-1
CDR3nt: TGTGCCAGCAGCTCCCAGGGGAGAACTGAAGCTTTCTTT
CDR3aa: CASSSQGRTEAFF

v_gene: TRBV30
d_gene: .
abundance: few
j_gene: TRBJ1-2
CDR3nt: TGTGCCTGGACCCGACAGGTGGATGGCTACACCTTC
CDR3aa: CAWTRQVDGYTF

v_gene: TRBV6-7
d_gene: .
abundance: .
j_gene: TRBJ2-5
CDR3nt: TGTGCCAGCAACAGGGACGGACAAGAGACCCAGTACTTC
CDR3aa: CASNRDGQETQYF

v_gene: TRBV19
d_gene: .
abundance: .
j_gene: TRBJ1-2
CDR3nt: TGTGCCAGTAGTATAGCGAGGGGACCCTCCGGCTACACCTTC
CDR3aa: CASSIARGPSGYTF

v_gene: TRBV7-8
d_gene: .
abundance: .
j_gene: TRBJ2-7
CDR3nt: TGTGCCAGCAGCCCCAGGGTATCCTACGAGCAGTACTTC
CDR3aa: CASSPRVSYEQYF

v_gene: TRBV9
d_gene: TRBD2
abundance: .
j_gene: TRBJ2-5
CDR3nt: TGTGCCAGCAGCGTAGGGGTTGGCGGGGGGACGGAGACCCAGTACTTC
CDR3aa: CASSVGVGGGTETQYF

v_gene: TRBV19
d_gene: .
abundance: .
j_gene: TRBJ2-1
CDR3nt: TGTGCCAGTAGTACCTTAGGAAGCTCCTACAATGAGCAGTTCTTC
CDR3aa: CASSTLGSSYNEQFF

v_gene: TRBV5-4
d_gene: TRBD2
abundance: .
j_gene: TRBJ2-7
CDR3nt: TGTGCCAGCAGCCCACGCGGGGGGGCAGGCTACGAGCAGTACTTC
CDR3aa: CASSPRGGAGYEQYF

v_gene: TRBV10-3
d_gene: TRBD1
abundance: .
j_gene: TRBJ2-5
CDR3nt: TGTGCCATCAGTGAGTCGGCAGGGGGTAAAGAGACCCAGTACTTC
CDR3aa: CAISESAGGKETQYF

v_gene: TRBV18
d_gene: .
abundance: .
j_gene: TRBJ1-1
CDR3nt: TGTGCCAGCTCCCTAAACCGGGGGAGGGCTTTCTTT
CDR3aa: CASSLNRGRAFF

v_gene: TRBV19
d_gene: TRBD1
abundance: .
j_gene: TRBJ1-2
CDR3nt: TGTGCCAGTAGTAGAGACAGGGGGCGTAACTATGGCTACACCTTC
CDR3aa: CASSRDRGRNYGYTF

v_gene: TRBV30
d_gene: .
abundance: once
j_gene: TRBJ1-1
CDR3nt: TGTGCCTGGAGTCCTACGAGCACTGAAGCTTTCTTT
CDR3aa: CAWSPTSTEAFF

v_gene: TRBV2
d_gene: TRBD2
abundance: .
j_gene: TRBJ2-4
CDR3nt: TGTGCCAGCAGTGAAGGTCTAGCGGGTCCGGGCTGGGACATTCAGTACTTC
CDR3aa: CASSEGLAGPGWDIQYF

v_gene: TRBV27
d_gene: .
abundance: .
j_gene: TRBJ1-1
CDR3nt: TGTGCCAGCAGTTTATCTGGAACAGTTGGACTTACTGAAGCTTTCTTT
CDR3aa: CASSLSGTVGLTEAFF

v_gene: TRBV29-1
d_gene: TRBD2
abundance: .
j_gene: TRBJ2-7
CDR3nt: TGCAGCGTTGTTGCGGGAGGCTCCTACGAGCAGTACTTC
CDR3aa: CSVVAGGSYEQYF